This T cell receptor beta chain was sequenced in a study of blood T cell repertoires in COVID-19. Study-level background: T cells, B-cell-depleted T cells, or PBMCs supplied cDNA or gDNA.

Trimming left V 2 bases short and J 4 bases short, with 13 bases between. From germline, CDR1 is MDHEN and CDR2 SYDVKM. The CDR3 length is 15 residues. Per the original methods: It was from reference gene primer amplification that nucleated cell counts were estimated. Assay used: immunoSEQ multiplex PCR; TCRdb lists only in-frame clones, some missing. That table furnishes V, J and clone size, whereas the DNA furnished D and trimming. The data contain 250,000 to 350,000 clones, roughly 89% of them singletons. The V gene is TRBV28, the J gene TRBJ2-3, with D perhaps TRBD1 (7 bases). This receptor was obtained from a woman in her fifties or sixties who had been exposed to COVID-19. The material sequenced was PBMCs or T cells enriched from blood (not recorded which). CDR3 in DNA: TGTGCCAGCAGTTTAAGGAGGGGGCGGTCAGATACGCAGTATTTT. Protein sequence: CASSLRRGRSDTQYF.